This entry is about one T cell receptor beta chain. The entry originates in a study of blood T cell repertoires in COVID-19. Study details: T cells, B-cell-depleted T cells, or PBMCs supplied cDNA or gDNA.

V dropped 3 bases and J dropped 6 bases, with 15 bases sitting between them. CDR1 is KGHSH and CDR2 is LQKENI in the germline V gene. This CDR3 is built from 15 residues. The data were produced by immunoSEQ multiplex PCR, yet TCRdb's version contains in-frame clones alone and is incomplete. Here the sample spans 85,000 to 90,000 clones, 75% to 90% being singletons. The TCR sequence derives from a human donor in a cohort sampled during active COVID-19. The sample was peripheral blood. This chain connects TRBV18 to TRBJ2-1; D unclear. The CDR3 nucleotides read TGTGCCAGCTCACCCCAGAAGGAGATTTTCAATGAGCAGTTCTTC. This encodes CASSPQKEIFNEQFF.